A selection of T cell receptor beta chains follows, all from one sample in a study of cytomegalovirus exposure and HLA in healthy donors. Assay used: immunoSEQ multiplex PCR; TCRdb lists only in-frame clones, some missing. The data show roughly 200,000 clones, approximately 83% seen once. Sequenced: PBMCs. The receptors originated from a woman under 30 in good health and CMV-seropositive. Both conserved end residues are part of each CDR3. D genes are given only for firm matches. Some rows mark clone size as missing; the rest say once, few, many or name a class of expanded clone.

j_gene: TRBJ2-1; abundance: .; v_gene: TRBV5-1; d_gene: TRBD2; CDR3aa: CASSRILAGGLYNEQFF; CDR3nt: TGCGCCAGCAGCCGCATACTAGCGGGGGGCCTCTACAATGAGCAGTTCTTC
j_gene: TRBJ1-2; abundance: .; v_gene: TRBV5-3; d_gene: TRBD1; CDR3aa: CARSDPGQGDSSYGYTF; CDR3nt: TGTGCCAGAAGCGACCCGGGACAGGGGGATTCGAGCTATGGCTACACCTTC
j_gene: TRBJ1-6; abundance: .; v_gene: TRBV27; d_gene: TRBD1; CDR3aa: CASSPPIGRQGSSYNSPLHF; CDR3nt: TGTGCCAGCAGTCCGCCCATTGGAAGACAGGGGAGCTCCTATAATTCACCCCTCCACTTT
j_gene: TRBJ2-1; abundance: .; v_gene: TRBV2; d_gene: TRBD2; CDR3aa: CASSASGGAAYNEQFF; CDR3nt: TGTGCCAGCAGCGCTAGCGGGGGGGCCGCCTACAATGAGCAGTTCTTC
j_gene: TRBJ2-2; abundance: .; v_gene: TRBV27; d_gene: .; CDR3aa: CASSLFTGIRGELFF; CDR3nt: TGTGCCAGCAGTCTATTTACAGGGATTCGAGGGGAGCTGTTTTTT
j_gene: TRBJ1-6; abundance: .; v_gene: TRBV7-6; d_gene: TRBD1; CDR3aa: CASSAGGNSPLHF; CDR3nt: TGTGCCAGCTCCGCAGGGGGCAATTCACCCCTCCACTTT
j_gene: TRBJ2-7; abundance: .; v_gene: TRBV28; d_gene: .; CDR3aa: CASSLRTEQYF; CDR3nt: TGTGCCAGCAGTTTACGGACTGAGCAGTACTTC
j_gene: TRBJ1-2; abundance: .; v_gene: TRBV4-3; d_gene: .; CDR3aa: CASSLGLFQGTKDYGYTF; CDR3nt: TGCGCCAGCAGCCTAGGGCTTTTCCAAGGGACAAAGGACTATGGCTACACCTTC
j_gene: TRBJ2-1; abundance: .; v_gene: TRBV19; d_gene: .; CDR3aa: CASNGADSYNEQFF; CDR3nt: TGTGCCAGTAACGGTGCCGACAGTTACAATGAGCAGTTCTTC
j_gene: TRBJ1-6; abundance: .; v_gene: TRBV7-7; d_gene: TRBD1; CDR3aa: CASSPRKMDRERPPLHF; CDR3nt: TGTGCCAGCAGCCCCCGAAAAATGGACAGGGAGAGGCCACCCCTCCACTTT
j_gene: TRBJ1-3; abundance: .; v_gene: TRBV13; d_gene: TRBD1; CDR3aa: CASGDRSGNTIYF; CDR3nt: TGTGCCAGCGGGGACAGGTCTGGAAACACCATATATTTT
j_gene: TRBJ2-7; abundance: few; v_gene: TRBV9; d_gene: .; CDR3aa: CASSGGAASYEQYF; CDR3nt: TGTGCCAGCAGCGGCGGCGCTGCCTCCTACGAGCAGTACTTC
j_gene: TRBJ1-5; abundance: .; v_gene: TRBV19; d_gene: .; CDR3aa: CASSIMAGNQPQHF; CDR3nt: TGTGCCAGTAGTATTATGGCAGGCAATCAGCCCCAGCATTTT
j_gene: TRBJ1-2; abundance: .; v_gene: TRBV4-2; d_gene: .; CDR3aa: CASSSYFGGYGYTF; CDR3nt: TGTGCCAGCAGCAGTTACTTCGGGGGTTATGGCTACACCTTC
j_gene: TRBJ1-1; abundance: .; v_gene: TRBV2; d_gene: .; CDR3aa: CASSRENTEAFF; CDR3nt: TGTGCCAGCAGCAGGGAGAACACTGAAGCTTTCTTT
j_gene: TRBJ1-6; abundance: .; v_gene: TRBV27; d_gene: TRBD1; CDR3aa: CASSLRPGQGDSTLHF; CDR3nt: TGTGCCAGCAGTCTCCGTCCGGGACAGGGGGATTCAACCCTCCACTTT
j_gene: TRBJ1-1; abundance: .; v_gene: TRBV27; d_gene: .; CDR3aa: CASTKRGGTEAFF; CDR3nt: TGTGCCAGCACAAAACGAGGGGGCACTGAAGCTTTCTTT
j_gene: TRBJ2-3; abundance: .; v_gene: TRBV7-9; d_gene: .; CDR3aa: CASERTEEVDTQYF; CDR3nt: TGTGCCAGCGAACGGACAGAGGAAGTGGATACGCAGTATTTT
j_gene: TRBJ2-2; abundance: .; v_gene: TRBV29-1; d_gene: TRBD2; CDR3aa: CSGGLAGDGELFF; CDR3nt: TGCAGCGGGGGACTAGCGGGAGACGGGGAGCTGTTTTTT
j_gene: TRBJ2-2; abundance: .; v_gene: TRBV5-6; d_gene: .; CDR3aa: CASSDARGVITGELFF; CDR3nt: TGTGCCAGCAGCGATGCCAGGGGGGTCATCACCGGGGAGCTGTTTTTT
j_gene: TRBJ1-6; abundance: once; v_gene: TRBV27; d_gene: .; CDR3aa: CASSSLGAGNYNSPLHF; CDR3nt: TGTGCCAGCAGTTCACTGGGGGCAGGCAACTATAATTCACCCCTCCACTTT
j_gene: TRBJ2-5; abundance: .; v_gene: TRBV29-1; d_gene: TRBD2; CDR3aa: CSVGTLAGQETQYF; CDR3nt: TGCAGCGTTGGGACCCTAGCGGGGCAAGAGACCCAGTACTTC
j_gene: TRBJ2-7; abundance: few; v_gene: TRBV27; d_gene: .; CDR3aa: CASSRLSGLYEQYF; CDR3nt: TGTGCCAGCAGCCGATTAAGCGGTCTCTACGAGCAGTACTTC
j_gene: TRBJ1-3; abundance: .; v_gene: TRBV28; d_gene: .; CDR3aa: CASSPLPGGISGNTIYF; CDR3nt: TGTGCCAGCAGTCCTCTCCCTGGCGGGATCTCTGGAAACACCATATATTTT
j_gene: TRBJ2-3; abundance: .; v_gene: TRBV5-4; d_gene: TRBD2; CDR3aa: CASQSGGRTDTQYF; CDR3nt: TGTGCCAGCCAAAGCGGGGGGCGCACAGATACGCAGTATTTT
j_gene: TRBJ2-6; abundance: .; v_gene: TRBV6-1; d_gene: .; CDR3aa: CASSHHSGGANVLTF; CDR3nt: TGTGCCAGCAGCCATCATTCAGGTGGGGCCAACGTCCTGACTTTC
j_gene: TRBJ1-6; abundance: .; v_gene: TRBV2; d_gene: TRBD1; CDR3aa: CASSGTGQSGSPLHF; CDR3nt: TGTGCCAGCAGCGGGACAGGACAATCGGGTTCACCCCTCCACTTT
j_gene: TRBJ1-1; abundance: .; v_gene: TRBV27; d_gene: .; CDR3aa: CASIPTRTVTEAFF; CDR3nt: TGTGCCAGCATCCCCACCCGGACAGTCACTGAAGCTTTCTTT
j_gene: TRBJ1-4; abundance: .; v_gene: TRBV5-6; d_gene: TRBD1; CDR3aa: CASSFSGQTEKLFF; CDR3nt: TGTGCCAGCAGCTTCTCGGGACAGACTGAAAAACTGTTTTTT
j_gene: TRBJ1-3; abundance: .; v_gene: TRBV5-1; d_gene: TRBD1; CDR3aa: CASSSGDSPSGNTIYF; CDR3nt: TGCGCCAGCAGCTCGGGGGACAGTCCCTCTGGAAACACCATATATTTT
j_gene: TRBJ1-4; abundance: .; v_gene: TRBV7-2; d_gene: TRBD1; CDR3aa: CASSFRQGGEKLFF; CDR3nt: TGTGCCAGCAGCTTCAGACAGGGGGGTGAAAAACTGTTTTTT
j_gene: TRBJ2-7; abundance: .; v_gene: TRBV27; d_gene: TRBD1; CDR3aa: CASSLPGQGEEQYF; CDR3nt: TGTGCCAGCAGTTTACCCGGACAGGGAGAGGAGCAGTACTTC
j_gene: TRBJ1-2; abundance: .; v_gene: TRBV5-4; d_gene: TRBD1; CDR3aa: CASSLQGAGTYTF; CDR3nt: TGTGCCAGCAGTTTGCAGGGGGCGGGAACCTACACCTTC